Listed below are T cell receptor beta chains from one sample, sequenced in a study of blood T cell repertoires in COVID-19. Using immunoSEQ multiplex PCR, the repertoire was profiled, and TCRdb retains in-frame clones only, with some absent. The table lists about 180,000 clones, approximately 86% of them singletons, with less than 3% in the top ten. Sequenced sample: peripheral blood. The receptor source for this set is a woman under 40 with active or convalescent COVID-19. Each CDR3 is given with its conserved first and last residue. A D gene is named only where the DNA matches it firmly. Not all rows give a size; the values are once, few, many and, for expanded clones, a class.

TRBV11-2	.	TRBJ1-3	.	CASRALGGNTIYF	TGTGCCAGCAGGGCTCTTGGTGGAAACACCATATATTTT
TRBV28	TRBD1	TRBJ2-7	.	CASRIFGTADYEQYF	TGTGCCAGCAGAATATTCGGGACAGCCGATTACGAGCAGTACTTC
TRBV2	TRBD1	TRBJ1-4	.	CASRAGQGAMELFF	TGTGCCAGCAGGGCGGGACAGGGGGCTATGGAACTGTTTTTT
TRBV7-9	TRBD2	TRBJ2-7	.	CASSPPGGEQYF	TGTGCCAGCAGTCCCCCCGGGGGGGAGCAGTACTTC
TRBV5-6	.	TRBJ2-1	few	CASSLDPQIYNEQFF	TGTGCCAGCAGCTTGGACCCTCAGATCTACAATGAGCAGTTCTTC
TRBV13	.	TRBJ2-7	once	CASSSRASANVVEQYF	TGTGCCAGCAGCTCAAGGGCTAGCGCGAATGTGGTCGAGCAGTACTTC
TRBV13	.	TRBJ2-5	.	CASSTGMRPRAQYF	TGTGCCAGCAGCACCGGAATGAGGCCGAGGGCCCAGTACTTC
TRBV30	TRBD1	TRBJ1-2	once	CAWSVPRTGTNYGYTF	TGTGCCTGGAGTGTTCCTAGGACAGGAACTAACTATGGCTACACCTTC
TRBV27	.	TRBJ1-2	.	CASSNDRINGYTF	TGTGCCAGCAGTAACGACAGGATTAATGGCTACACCTTC
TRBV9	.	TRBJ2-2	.	CASSTGQYTGELFF	TGTGCCAGCAGCACCGGACAGTACACCGGGGAGCTGTTTTTT
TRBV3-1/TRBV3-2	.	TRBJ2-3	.	CASSVRTAPADTQYF	TGTGCCAGCAGCGTTCGGACAGCACCCGCAGATACGCAGTATTTT
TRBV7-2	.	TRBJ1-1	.	CASSLTGNTEAFF	TGTGCCAGCAGCCTGACAGGAAACACTGAAGCTTTCTTT
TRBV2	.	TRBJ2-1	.	CASSETTSHEQFF	TGTGCCAGCAGTGAGACGACTAGTCATGAGCAGTTCTTC
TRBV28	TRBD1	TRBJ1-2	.	CASSLEVSGGRGYTF	TGTGCCAGCAGTTTGGAGGTCTCAGGGGGCCGCGGCTACACCTTC
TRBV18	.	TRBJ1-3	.	CASSPAVTPGNTIYF	TGTGCCAGCTCACCGGCAGTAACCCCTGGAAACACCATATATTTT
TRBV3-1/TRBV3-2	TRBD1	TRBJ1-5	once	CASSQGTGVSQPQHF	TGTGCCAGCAGCCAGGGGACAGGGGTTAGTCAGCCCCAGCATTTT
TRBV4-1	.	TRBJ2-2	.	CASSQSGMNTGELFF	TGCGCCAGCAGCCAATCCGGTATGAACACCGGGGAGCTGTTTTTT
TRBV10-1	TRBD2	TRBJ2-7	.	CASSGGASGRLNEQYF	TGCGCCAGCAGTGGGGGGGCTAGCGGGAGACTCAACGAGCAGTACTTC
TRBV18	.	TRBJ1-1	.	CASSSGQGNTEAFF	TGTGCCAGCTCGTCGGGACAAGGGAACACTGAAGCTTTCTTT
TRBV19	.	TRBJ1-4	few	CASKTSATNEKLFF	TGTGCCAGTAAAACGAGTGCAACTAATGAAAAACTGTTTTTT
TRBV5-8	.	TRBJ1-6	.	CASSLTVPTDYDSPLHF	TGTGCCAGCAGCTTGACGGTTCCAACAGACTACGATTCACCCCTCCACTTT
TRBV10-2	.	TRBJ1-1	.	CASSEGEGYTEAFF	TGCGCCAGCAGTGAAGGGGAAGGGTACACTGAAGCTTTCTTT
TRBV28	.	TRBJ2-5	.	CASSPPSRGEETQYF	TGTGCCAGCAGCCCACCTTCCAGGGGGGAAGAGACCCAGTACTTC
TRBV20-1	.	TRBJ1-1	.	CSASVGARSHTEAFF	TGCAGTGCTAGTGTGGGGGCGCGGTCCCACACTGAAGCTTTCTTT
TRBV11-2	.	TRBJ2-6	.	CASSTLGTGANVLTF	TGTGCCAGCAGCACCCTCGGGACTGGGGCCAACGTCCTGACTTTC
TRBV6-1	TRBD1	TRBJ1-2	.	CASSEFTGGNYGYTF	TGTGCCAGCAGTGAATTCACAGGGGGTAACTATGGCTACACCTTC
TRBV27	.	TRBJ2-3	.	CASSLVSSTDTQYF	TGTGCCAGCAGTTTAGTAAGCAGCACAGATACGCAGTATTTT
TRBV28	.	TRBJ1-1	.	CASSSGGAQVNTEAFF	TGTGCCAGCAGTTCGGGGGGCGCTCAAGTGAACACTGAAGCTTTCTTT
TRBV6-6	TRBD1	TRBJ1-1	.	CASSYRGTENTEAFF	TGTGCCAGCAGTTATAGGGGGACAGAGAACACTGAAGCTTTCTTT
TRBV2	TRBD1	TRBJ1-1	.	CASTRQGARHTEAFF	TGTGCCAGCACCCGACAGGGGGCAAGGCACACTGAAGCTTTCTTT
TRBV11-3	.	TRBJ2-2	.	CASSSQTGSTGELFF	TGTGCCAGCAGCTCCCAGACAGGATCGACCGGGGAGCTGTTTTTT
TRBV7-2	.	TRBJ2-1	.	CASSSMDSYNEQFF	TGTGCCAGCAGCTCCATGGACAGCTACAATGAGCAGTTCTTC
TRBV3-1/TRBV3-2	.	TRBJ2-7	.	CASSQGGNPGYF	TGTGCCAGCAGCCAAGGTGGTAATCCGGGGTACTTC
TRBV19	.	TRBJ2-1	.	CASSIDASSAVNEQFF	TGTGCCAGTAGTATAGATGCTAGCTCGGCGGTCAATGAGCAGTTCTTC
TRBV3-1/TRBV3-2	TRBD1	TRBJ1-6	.	CASSQVPGQVIRF	TGTGCCAGCAGCCAAGTGCCGGGACAGGTGATACGCTTT
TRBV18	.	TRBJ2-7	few	CASSPPGAGEQYF	TGTGCCAGCTCACCGCCGGGAGCGGGTGAGCAGTACTTC
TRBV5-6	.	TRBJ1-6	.	CASSSRSWRMSPLHF	TGTGCCAGCAGCTCTCGGTCCTGGAGAATGTCACCCCTCCACTTT
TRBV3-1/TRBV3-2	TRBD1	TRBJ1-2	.	CASSQVGTGGDGYTF	TGTGCCAGCAGCCAAGTGGGGACAGGGGGCGATGGCTACACCTTC
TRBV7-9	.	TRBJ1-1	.	CASSLERSTEAFF	TGTGCCAGCAGCTTAGAGAGGAGCACTGAAGCTTTCTTT
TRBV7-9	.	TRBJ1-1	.	CASSPQTAGNTEAFF	TGTGCCAGCAGCCCCCAGACGGCAGGGAACACTGAAGCTTTCTTT
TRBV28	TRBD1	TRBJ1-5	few	CASSLSLTGGTNSNQPQHF	TGTGCCAGCAGTTTAAGTCTGACAGGGGGTACTAATAGCAATCAGCCCCAGCATTTT
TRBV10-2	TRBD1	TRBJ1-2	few	CASTLTGGNYGYTF	TGCGCCAGCACCTTGACAGGGGGCAACTATGGCTACACCTTC
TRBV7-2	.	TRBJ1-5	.	CASSLQGNQPQHF	TGTGCCAGCAGCTTGCAGGGCAATCAGCCCCAGCATTTT
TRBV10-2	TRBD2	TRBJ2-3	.	CASSPSGGTDTQYF	TGCGCCAGCAGTCCTAGCGGGGGCACAGATACGCAGTATTTT
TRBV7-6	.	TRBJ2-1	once	CASSGTGLDEQFF	TGTGCCAGCAGCGGTACAGGGTTAGATGAGCAGTTCTTC
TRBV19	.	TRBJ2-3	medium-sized	CASSKIAGTDTQYF	TGTGCCAGTAGTAAGATAGCGGGCACAGATACGCAGTATTTT
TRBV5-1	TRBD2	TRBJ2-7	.	CASRNGLAGNHEQYF	TGCGCCAGCAGAAATGGACTAGCGGGTAATCACGAGCAGTACTTC
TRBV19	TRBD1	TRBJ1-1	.	CASTTGLNTEAFF	TGTGCCAGCACGACAGGGCTTAACACTGAAGCTTTCTTT
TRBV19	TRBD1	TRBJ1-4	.	CASSTLTGVGEKLFF	TGTGCCAGTAGTACCCTCACAGGGGTTGGTGAAAAACTGTTTTTT
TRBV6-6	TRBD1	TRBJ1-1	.	CASSYPTGEVYEAFF	TGTGCCAGCAGTTACCCAACAGGGGAAGTTTACGAAGCTTTCTTT
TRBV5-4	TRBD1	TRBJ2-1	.	CASSLGQGPYNEQFF	TGTGCCAGCAGCTTGGGACAGGGACCCTACAATGAGCAGTTCTTC
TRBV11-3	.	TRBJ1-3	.	CASSLGGLSGNTIYF	TGTGCCAGCAGCTTAGGCGGACTCTCTGGAAACACCATATATTTT
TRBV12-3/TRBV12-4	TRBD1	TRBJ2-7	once	CASSLGDRDEQYF	TGTGCCAGCAGTTTAGGGGACAGGGACGAGCAGTACTTC
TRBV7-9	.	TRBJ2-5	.	CASSRQERKETQYF	TGTGCCAGCAGCCGACAGGAGAGGAAAGAGACCCAGTACTTC
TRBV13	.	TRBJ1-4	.	CASSMGRSNEKLFF	TGTGCCAGCAGCATGGGCAGAAGTAATGAAAAACTGTTTTTT
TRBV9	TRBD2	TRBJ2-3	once	CASSGLAGGSTDTQYF	TGTGCCAGCAGCGGACTAGCGGGGGGTAGCACAGATACGCAGTATTTT
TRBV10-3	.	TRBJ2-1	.	CAATPGGRIDNEQFF	TGTGCCGCCACCCCGGGGGGCCGGATCGACAATGAGCAGTTCTTC
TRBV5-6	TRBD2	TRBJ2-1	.	CASSLSAGGHEQFF	TGTGCCAGCAGCTTGAGTGCGGGAGGGCATGAGCAGTTCTTC
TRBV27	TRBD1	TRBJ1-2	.	CASSLFGRGDYGYTF	TGTGCCAGCAGTTTATTCGGCAGGGGGGACTATGGCTACACCTTC